This T cell receptor beta chain originates from a study of blood T cell repertoires in COVID-19. As for the study in general: From the United States, Italy and Spain came samples of acute and convalescent COVID-19. PBMCs, B-cell-depleted T cells, or T cells provided the cDNA or gDNA that made up the material.

Germline V lookup: CDR1 SGDLS, CDR2 YYNGEE. The trim removed 5 bases at V and 6 bases at J, leaving 7 bases unmatched. The CDR3 extends over 15 amino acids. In the authors' methods: Reference gene primer amplification gave nucleated cell count estimates. Only in-frame clones appear in the TCRdb table, and some are missing; sequencing was by immunoSEQ multiplex PCR. The V and J calls and the clone size are those of that table, but D and trimming were determined from the DNA. Of 300,000 to 350,000 clones listed, around 91% are singletons. The receptor was isolated from a young woman who had recovered from COVID-19. The genes are TRBV9 and TRBJ2-3; TRBD2 agrees at 12 bases. The specimen was peripheral blood. CDR3 amino acids: CASRTSGSYWDTQYF. The CDR3 DNA reads TGTGCCAGCAGGACTAGCGGGAGTTATTGGGATACGCAGTATTTT. The whole variable domain, remainder taken from reference TRBV9 and TRBJ2-3, is DSGVTQTPKHLITATGQRVTLRCSPRSGDLSVYWYQQSLDQGLQFLIQYYNGEERAKGNILERFSAQQFPDLHSELNLSSLELGDSALYFCASRTSGSYWDTQYFGPGTRLTVL.